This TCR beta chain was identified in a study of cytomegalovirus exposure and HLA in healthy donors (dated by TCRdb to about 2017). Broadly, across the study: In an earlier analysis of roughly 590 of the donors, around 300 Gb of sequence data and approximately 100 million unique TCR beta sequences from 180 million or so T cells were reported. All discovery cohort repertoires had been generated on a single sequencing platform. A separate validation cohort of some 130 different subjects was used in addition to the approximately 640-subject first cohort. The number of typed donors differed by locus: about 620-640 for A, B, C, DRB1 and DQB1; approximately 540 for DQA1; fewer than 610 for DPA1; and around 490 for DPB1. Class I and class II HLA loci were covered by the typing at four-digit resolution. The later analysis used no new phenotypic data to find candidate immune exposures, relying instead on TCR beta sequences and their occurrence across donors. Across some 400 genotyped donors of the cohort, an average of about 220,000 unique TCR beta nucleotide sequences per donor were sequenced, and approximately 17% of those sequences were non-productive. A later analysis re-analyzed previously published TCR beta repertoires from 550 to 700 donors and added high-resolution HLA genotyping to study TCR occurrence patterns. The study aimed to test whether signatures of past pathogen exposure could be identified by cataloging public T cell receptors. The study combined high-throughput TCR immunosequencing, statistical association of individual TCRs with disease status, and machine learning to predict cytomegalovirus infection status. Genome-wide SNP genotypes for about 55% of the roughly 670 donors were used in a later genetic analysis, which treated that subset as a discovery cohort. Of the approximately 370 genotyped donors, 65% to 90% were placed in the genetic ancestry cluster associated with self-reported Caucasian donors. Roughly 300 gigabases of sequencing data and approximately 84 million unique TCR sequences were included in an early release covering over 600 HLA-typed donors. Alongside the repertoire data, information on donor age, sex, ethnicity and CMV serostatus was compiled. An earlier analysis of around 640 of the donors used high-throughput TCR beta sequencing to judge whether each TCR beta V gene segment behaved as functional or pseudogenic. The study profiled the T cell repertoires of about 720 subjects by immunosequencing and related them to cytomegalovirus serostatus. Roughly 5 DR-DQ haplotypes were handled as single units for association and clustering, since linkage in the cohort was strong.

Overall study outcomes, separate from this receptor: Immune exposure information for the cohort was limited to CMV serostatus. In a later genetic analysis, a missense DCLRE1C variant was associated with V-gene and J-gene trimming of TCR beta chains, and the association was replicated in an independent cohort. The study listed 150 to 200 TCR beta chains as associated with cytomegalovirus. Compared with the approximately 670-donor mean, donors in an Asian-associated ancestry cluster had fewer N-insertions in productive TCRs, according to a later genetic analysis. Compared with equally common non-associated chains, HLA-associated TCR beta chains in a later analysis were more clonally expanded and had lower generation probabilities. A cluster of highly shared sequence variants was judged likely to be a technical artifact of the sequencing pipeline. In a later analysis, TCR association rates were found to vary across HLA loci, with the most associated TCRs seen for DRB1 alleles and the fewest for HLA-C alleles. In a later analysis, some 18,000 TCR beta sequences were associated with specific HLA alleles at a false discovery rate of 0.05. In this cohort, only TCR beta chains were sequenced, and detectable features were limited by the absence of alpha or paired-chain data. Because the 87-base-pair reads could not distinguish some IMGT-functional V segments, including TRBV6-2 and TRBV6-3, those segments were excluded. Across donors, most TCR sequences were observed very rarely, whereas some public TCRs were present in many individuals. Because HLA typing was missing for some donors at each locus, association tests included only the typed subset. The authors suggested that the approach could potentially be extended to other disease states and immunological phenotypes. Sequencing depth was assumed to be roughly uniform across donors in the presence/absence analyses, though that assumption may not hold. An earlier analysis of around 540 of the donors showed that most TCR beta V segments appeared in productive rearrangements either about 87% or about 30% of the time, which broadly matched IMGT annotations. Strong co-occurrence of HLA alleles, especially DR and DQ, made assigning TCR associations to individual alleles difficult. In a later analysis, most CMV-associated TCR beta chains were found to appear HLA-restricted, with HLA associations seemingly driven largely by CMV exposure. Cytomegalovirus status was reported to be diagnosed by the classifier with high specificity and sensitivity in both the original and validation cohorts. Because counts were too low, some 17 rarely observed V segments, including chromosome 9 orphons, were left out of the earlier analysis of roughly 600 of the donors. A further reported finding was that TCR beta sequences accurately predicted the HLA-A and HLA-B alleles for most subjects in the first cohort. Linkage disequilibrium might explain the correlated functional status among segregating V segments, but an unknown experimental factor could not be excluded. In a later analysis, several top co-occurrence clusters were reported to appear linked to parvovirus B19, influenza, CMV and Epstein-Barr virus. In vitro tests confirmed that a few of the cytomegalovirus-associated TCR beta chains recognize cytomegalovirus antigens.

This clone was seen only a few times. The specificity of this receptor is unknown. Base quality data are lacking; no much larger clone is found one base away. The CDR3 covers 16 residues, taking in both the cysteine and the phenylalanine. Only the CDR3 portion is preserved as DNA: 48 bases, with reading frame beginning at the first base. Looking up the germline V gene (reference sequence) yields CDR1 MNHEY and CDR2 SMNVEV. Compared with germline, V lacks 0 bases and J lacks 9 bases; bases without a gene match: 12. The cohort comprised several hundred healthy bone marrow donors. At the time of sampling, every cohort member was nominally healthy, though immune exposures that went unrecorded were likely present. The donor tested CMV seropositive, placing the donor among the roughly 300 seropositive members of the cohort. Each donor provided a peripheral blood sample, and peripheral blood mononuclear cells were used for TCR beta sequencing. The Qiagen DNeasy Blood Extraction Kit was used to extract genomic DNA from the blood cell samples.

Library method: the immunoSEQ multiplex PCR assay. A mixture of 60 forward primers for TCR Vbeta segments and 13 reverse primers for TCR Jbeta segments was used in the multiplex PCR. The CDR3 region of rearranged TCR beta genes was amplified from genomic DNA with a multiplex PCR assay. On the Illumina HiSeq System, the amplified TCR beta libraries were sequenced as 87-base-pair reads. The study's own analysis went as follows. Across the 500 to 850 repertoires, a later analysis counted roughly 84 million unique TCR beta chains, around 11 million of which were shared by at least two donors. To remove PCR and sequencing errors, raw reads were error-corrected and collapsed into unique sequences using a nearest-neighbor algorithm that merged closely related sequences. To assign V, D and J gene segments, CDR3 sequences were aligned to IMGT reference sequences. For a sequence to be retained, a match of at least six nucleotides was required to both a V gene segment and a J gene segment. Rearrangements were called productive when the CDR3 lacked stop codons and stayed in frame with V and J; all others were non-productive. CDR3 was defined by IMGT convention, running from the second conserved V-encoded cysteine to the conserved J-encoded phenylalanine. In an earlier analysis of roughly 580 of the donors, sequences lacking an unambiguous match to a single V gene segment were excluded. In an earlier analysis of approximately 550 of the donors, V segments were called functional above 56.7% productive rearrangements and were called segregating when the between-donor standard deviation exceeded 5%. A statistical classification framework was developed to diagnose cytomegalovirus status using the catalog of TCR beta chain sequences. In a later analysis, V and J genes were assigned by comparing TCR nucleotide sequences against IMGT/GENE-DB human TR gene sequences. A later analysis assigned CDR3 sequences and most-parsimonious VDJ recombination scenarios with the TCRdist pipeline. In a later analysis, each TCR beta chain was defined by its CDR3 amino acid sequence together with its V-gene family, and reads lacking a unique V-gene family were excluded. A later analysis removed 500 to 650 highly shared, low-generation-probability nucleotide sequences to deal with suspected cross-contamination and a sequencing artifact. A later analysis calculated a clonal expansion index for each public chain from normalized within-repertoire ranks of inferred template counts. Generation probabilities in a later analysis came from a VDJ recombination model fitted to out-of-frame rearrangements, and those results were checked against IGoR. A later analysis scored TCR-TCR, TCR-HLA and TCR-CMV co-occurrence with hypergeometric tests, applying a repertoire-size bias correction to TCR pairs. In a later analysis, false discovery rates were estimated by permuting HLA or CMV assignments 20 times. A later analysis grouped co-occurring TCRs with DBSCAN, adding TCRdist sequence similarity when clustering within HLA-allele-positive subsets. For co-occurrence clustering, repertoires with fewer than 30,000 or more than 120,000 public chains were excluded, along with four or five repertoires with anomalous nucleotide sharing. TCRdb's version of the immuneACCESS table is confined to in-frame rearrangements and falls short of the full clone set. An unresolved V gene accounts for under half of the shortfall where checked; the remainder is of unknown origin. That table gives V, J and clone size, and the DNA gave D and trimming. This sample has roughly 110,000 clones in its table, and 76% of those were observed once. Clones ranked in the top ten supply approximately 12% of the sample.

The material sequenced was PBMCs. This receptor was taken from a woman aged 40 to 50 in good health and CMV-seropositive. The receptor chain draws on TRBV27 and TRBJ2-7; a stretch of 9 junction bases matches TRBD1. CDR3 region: CASSLSSGQGVYGQYF. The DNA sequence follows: TGTGCCAGCAGTTTATCTTCGGGACAGGGAGTGTATGGGCAGTACTTC.